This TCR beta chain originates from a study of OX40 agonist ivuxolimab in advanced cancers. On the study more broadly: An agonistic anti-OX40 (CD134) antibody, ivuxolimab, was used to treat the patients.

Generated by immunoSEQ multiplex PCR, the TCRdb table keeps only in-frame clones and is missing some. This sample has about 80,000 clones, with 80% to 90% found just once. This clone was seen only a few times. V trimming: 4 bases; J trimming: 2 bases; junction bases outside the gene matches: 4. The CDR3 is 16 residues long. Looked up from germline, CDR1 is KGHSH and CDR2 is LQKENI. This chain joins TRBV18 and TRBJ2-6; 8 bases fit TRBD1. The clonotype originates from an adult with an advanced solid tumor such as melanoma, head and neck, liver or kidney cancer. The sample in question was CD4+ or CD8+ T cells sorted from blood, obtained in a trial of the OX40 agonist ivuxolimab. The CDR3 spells CASSLRQGPGANVLTF. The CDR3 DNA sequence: TGTGCCAGCTCACTTCGACAGGGGCCTGGGGCCAACGTCCTGACTTTC. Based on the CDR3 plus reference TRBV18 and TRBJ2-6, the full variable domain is NAGVMQNPRHLVRRRGQEARLRCSPMKGHSHVYWYRQLPEEGLKFMVYLQKENIIDESGMPKERFSAEFPKEGPSILRIQQVVRGDSAAYFCASSLRQGPGANVLTFGAGSRLTVL.